The 10 T cell receptor beta chains listed next were all sequenced from one sample in a study of patients and donors after allogeneic stem cell transplantation. TCRdb fed the RT-PCR reads into MiXCR, producing one record per CDR3 protein. The profile covers about 230,000 distinct CDR3 sequences, with roughly 13% appearing a single time and around 10% taken by the ten largest. What was sequenced was blood, either unsorted or a sorted T cell fraction (not recorded which). The receptors shown here come from a human donor who was either an allogeneic HSCT recipient or a stem cell or donor lymphocyte infusion donor (not recorded which). It is not recorded whose cells these are; they may come from a transplant donor.

The chain recombines TRBV20-1 with TRBJ2-3, with 7 bases that match TRBD1. Germline V lookup: CDR1 DFQATT, CDR2 SNEGSKA (reference sequence). The CDR3 sequence is 18 residues long. V gave up 5 bases and J gave up 0 bases; unmatched junction bases: 17. Here the CDR3 reads CSALRDSSLYISTDTQYF. The CDR3 region has the DNA TGCAGTGCTCTTAGGGACAGTAGCCTTTATATTAGCACAGATACGCAGTATTTT.

Many counts were recorded for this clonotype. The rearrangement uses TRBV7-2 and TRBJ2-5; 8 bases align to TRBD2. Germline trimming cut 3 bases from V and 3 bases from J; bases unmatched to any gene: 6. The CDR3 is 15 residues long. Germline values: CDR1 SGHTA, CDR2 FQGNSA. CDR3 residues: CASSFSGTREETQYF. CDR3 bases: TGTGCCAGCAGCTTTTCCGGGACTAGGGAAGAGACCCAGTACTTC.

The gene calls are TRBV19 and TRBJ1-1; TRBD1 matches at 11 bases. After removal of 5 bases from V and 5 bases from J, the junction contained 7 bases not matched to a gene. The germline CDR1 and CDR2 sequences are LNHDA and SQIVND (reference sequence). The CDR3 is 15 amino acids. In DNA, the CDR3 is TGTGCCAGTAGTGGACCGGGACAGGGGGATACTGAAGCTTTCTTT. This translates into CASSGPGQGDTEAFF.

The chain employs TRBV4-1 and TRBJ2-3; weak D call: TRBD2 (5 bases). The CDR3 totals 16 residues. Germline lookup yields CDR1 MGHRA and CDR2 YSYEKL. Trimming shortened V by 0 bases and J by 0 bases, and 10 bases separated the two germline ends. CDR3 nucleotide sequence: TGCGCCAGCAGCCAAGAACTAGGGTCTAGCACAGATACGCAGTATTTT. Translation gives CASSQELGSSTDTQYF.

This chain joins TRBV4-3 and TRBJ2-7, with 7 bases aligning to TRBD1. Germline CDR1 LGHNA, CDR2 YSLEER. V trimming: 2 bases; J trimming: 5 bases; junction bases outside the gene matches: 6. CDR3 length equals 14 residues. The CDR3 nucleotides read TGCGCCAGCAGCCAAAGACAGGGCGGCCACGAGCAGTACTTC. This translates into CASSQRQGGHEQYF.

This clonotype was counted a few times. V usage is TRBV7-3 and J usage is TRBJ2-2; no firm D call. CDR3 size: 16 residues. Germline CDR1 SGHTA, CDR2 FQGTGA. V was pared by 4 bases and J by 1 base, with 13 bases between. The CDR3 region has the DNA TGTGCCAGCAGCTCTCCCGTCCCGGGGAACACCGGGGAGCTGTTTTTT. This encodes CASSSPVPGNTGELFF.

The chain combines TRBV29-1 with TRBJ1-1, with 7 nucleotides matching TRBD1. The V and J ends lost 7 bases and 4 bases, in that order; junction bases with no gene match: 6. The CDR3 is 12 residues long. Germline values: CDR1 SQVTM, CDR2 ANQGSEA. The CDR3 nucleotides are TGCAGCGGTAACAGGGGTTCCACTGAAGCTTTCTTT. It translates to CSGNRGSTEAFF.

In this sample, this clonotype turned up many times. The chain employs TRBV4-3 and TRBJ1-5; no firm D call. The CDR3 covers 14 residues. V was clipped by 0 bases and J by 4 bases, with 7 bases between them. Looked up from germline, CDR1 is LGHNA and CDR2 is YSLEER. As DNA, the CDR3 is TGCGCCAGCAGCCAAGAATTATGGAATCAGCCCCAGCATTTT. Translating gives CASSQELWNQPQHF.

This clonotype has more than one count but fewer than ten. V usage is TRBV7-9 and J usage is TRBJ1-1, with TRBD1 identical over 8 bases. The CDR3 is 14 residues long. The germline V gene has CDR1 SEHNR and CDR2 FQNEAQ (reference sequence). The J segment lost 5 bases and the V segment lost 5 bases, leaving 7 bases of the junction unmatched. CDR3 bases: TGTGCCAGCAGCCTACAGGGGGGCAGAACTGAAGCTTTCTTT. Residues: CASSLQGGRTEAFF.

This clonotype was observed a handful of times. This chain joins TRBV11-2 and TRBJ2-7, with 12 positions matching TRBD2. Germline V gene sequence: CDR1 SGHAT, CDR2 FQNNGV. With V trimmed by 5 bases and J by 0 bases, 5 bases remained unmatched. The CDR3 has 16 residues. In nucleotides, the CDR3 is TGTGCCAGCAGCGTACAGACTAGCGGGAGCTCCTACGAGCAGTACTTC. It encodes CASSVQTSGSSYEQYF.